These 9 T cell receptor beta chains were sequenced from one sample in a study of OX40 agonist ivuxolimab in advanced cancers. The table came from immunoSEQ multiplex PCR; TCRdb's copy has only in-frame clones and leaves some out. The sample shows 15,000 to 20,000 clones, approximately 80% of them seen only once. Sequencing was performed on CD4+ or CD8+ T cells sorted from blood, taken in a trial of the OX40 agonist ivuxolimab. These receptors were collected from an adult with an advanced solid tumor such as melanoma, head and neck, liver or kidney cancer.

This clone came up a few times. The J gene is TRBJ2-7, the V gene TRBV11-1; unclear D gene. This CDR3 has 11 residues. V was cut by 1 base and J by 7 bases, with 5 bases left in between. CDR1 is SGHAT, CDR2 FQDESV, per germline (reference sequence). The CDR3 DNA sequence: TGTGCCAGCAGCTTAGGAAGGGAGCAGTACTTC. This encodes CASSLGREQYF.

This chain joins TRBV6-6 and TRBJ1-5; D may be TRBD1 (6 bases). The CDR3 length is 13 residues. Germline V gene lookup returns CDR1 MNHNY and CDR2 SVGAGI (reference sequence). The V end lost 4 bases, the J end lost 7 bases, and 11 bases lay between the germline ends. This CDR3 is CASSLQGVQPQHF. DNA of the CDR3: TGTGCCAGCAGTTTACAGGGTGTCCAGCCCCAGCATTTT.

The V and J genes are TRBV6-5 and TRBJ1-5, with D perhaps TRBD1 (6 bases). This CDR3 has 13 amino acids. Germline loops: CDR1 MNHEY, CDR2 SVGAGI. Trimming pared 8 bases from V and 3 bases from J, leaving 11 bases between. The CDR3 loop is CASQPGDNQPQHF. CDR3 in DNA: TGTGCCAGCCAACCAGGGGACAATCAGCCCCAGCATTTT.

The J gene is TRBJ2-1, the V gene TRBV15; 10 nucleotides agree with TRBD2. V lost 5 bases to trimming and J lost 6 bases; unmatched junction nucleotides: 7. The germline V gene has CDR1 LNHNV and CDR2 YYDKDF (reference sequence). The CDR3 consists of 15 residues. The CDR3 spells CATSLTSGDFNEQFF. The CDR3 DNA sequence: TGTGCCACCAGCCTAACTAGCGGGGACTTCAATGAGCAGTTCTTC.

The V gene is TRBV6-5, the J gene TRBJ2-7; 11 bases agree with TRBD2. The ends lost 6 bases at V and 1 base at J; junction bases unmatched: 5. This CDR3 contains 15 residues. Germline V gene lookup returns CDR1 MNHEY and CDR2 SVGAGI. The CDR3 DNA sequence: TGTGCCAGCAGCACTAGCGGGGGTCAATCCTACGAGCAGTACTTC. Its protein is CASSTSGGQSYEQYF.

This chain joins TRBV4-3 and TRBJ1-1, with TRBD1 matching over 7 bases. J was trimmed by 4 bases and V by 4 bases; bases with no gene match: 6. CDR3 size: 14 residues. The germline V gene has CDR1 LGHNA and CDR2 YSLEER. CDR3 DNA: TGCGCCAGCAGCCTTCAGGGGGGGGCCACTGAAGCTTTCTTT. It yields the protein CASSLQGGATEAFF.

The chain recombines TRBV6-1 with TRBJ1-5, with 10 bases fitting TRBD1. Unmatched junction bases numbered 4, after V lost 5 bases and J lost 3 bases. CDR3 size: 15 residues. Germline V lookup: CDR1 MNHNS, CDR2 SASEGT. The CDR3 nucleotides are TGTGCCAGCAGTCCTAGACAGGGGGCCAATCAGCCCCAGCATTTT. Its protein product is CASSPRQGANQPQHF.

V is TRBV4-2 and J is TRBJ1-2, with TRBD1 identical over 8 bases. Germline values: CDR1 LGHNA, CDR2 YNFKEQ. The CDR3 has 17 amino acids. V gave up 0 bases and J gave up 8 bases; unmatched junction bases: 14. For the CDR3, the DNA is TGTGCCAGCAGCCAAGATCTGGAAGGGACAGGTCTTCAGGGCTACACCTTC. This codes for CASSQDLEGTGLQGYTF.

The chain is built from TRBV2 and TRBJ1-2; TRBD1 aligns across 10 bases. V shed 6 bases and J 5 bases; nucleotides not matched to a gene: 12. Germline assignment: CDR1 SNHLY and CDR2 FYNNEI. The CDR3 has 16 amino acids. The CDR3 DNA reads as TGTGCCAGCAGGGCGGGGACAGGGGAGCTGTGGTATGGCTACACCTTC. It specifies CASRAGTGELWYGYTF.